The present T cell receptor (beta chain) was sequenced within a study of blood T cell repertoires in COVID-19. Study background: Both acute and convalescent COVID-19 samples were obtained from the United States, Italy and Spain.

Sequenced by immunoSEQ multiplex PCR; TCRdb stores in-frame clones only, minus some. In the table there are 250,000 or so clones, approximately 91% of which are singletons. The J segment lost 2 bases and the V segment lost 3 bases, leaving 3 bases of the junction unmatched. From germline, CDR1 is KGHSH and CDR2 LQKENI. CDR3 length: 15 amino acids. The chain employs TRBV18 and TRBJ2-5; TRBD2 agrees at 10 bases. This TCR came from an older woman with acute or convalescent COVID-19. Sequencing input: peripheral blood. The CDR3 spells CASSPFSGGQETQYF. DNA for the CDR3: TGTGCCAGCTCACCCTTTAGCGGGGGGCAAGAGACCCAGTACTTC.